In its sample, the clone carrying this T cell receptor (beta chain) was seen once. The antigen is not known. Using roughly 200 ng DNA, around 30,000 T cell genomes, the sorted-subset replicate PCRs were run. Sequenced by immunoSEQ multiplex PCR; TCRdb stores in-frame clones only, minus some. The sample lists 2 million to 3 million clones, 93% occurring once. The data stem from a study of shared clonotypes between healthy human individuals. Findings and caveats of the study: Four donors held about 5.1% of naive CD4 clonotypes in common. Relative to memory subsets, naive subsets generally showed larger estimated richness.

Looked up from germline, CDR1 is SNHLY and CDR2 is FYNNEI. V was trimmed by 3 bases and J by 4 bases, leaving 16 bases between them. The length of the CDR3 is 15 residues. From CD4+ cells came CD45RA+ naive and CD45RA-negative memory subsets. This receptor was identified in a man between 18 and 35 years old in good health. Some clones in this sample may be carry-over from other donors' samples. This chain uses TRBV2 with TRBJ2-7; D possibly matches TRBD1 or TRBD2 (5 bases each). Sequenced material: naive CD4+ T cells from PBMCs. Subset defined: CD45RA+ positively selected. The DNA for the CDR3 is TGTGCCAGCAGTGAGGGGACCTCCACCGTGTACGAGCAGTACTTC. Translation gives CASSEGTSTVYEQYF.